This TCR beta chain was observed in a study of OX40 agonist ivuxolimab in advanced cancers. Study at large: Under the entry rules, prior anti-PD-1, anti-PD-L1 or anti-CTLA-4 therapy was allowed, and approximately 36% had some.

Germline assignment: CDR1 SGHRS and CDR2 YFSETQ. This CDR3 spans 15 amino acids. V was pared by 4 bases and J by 4 bases, with 14 bases between. The sample holds one count of this clone. A history of autoimmune disease or systemic immunosuppression excluded patients. Data came from immunoSEQ multiplex PCR; TCRdb stores just in-frame clones and leaves some out. The sample holds approximately 10,000 clones; 60% to 85% are singletons and the top ten take 20% to 25%. The rearrangement joins TRBV5-1 to TRBJ2-2; possibly TRBD1 for D (6 bases). The origin of this receptor is an adult with an advanced solid tumor such as melanoma, head and neck, liver or kidney cancer. The sample consisted of CD4+ or CD8+ T cells sorted from blood, taken in a trial of the OX40 agonist ivuxolimab. DNA of the CDR3: TGCGCCAGCAGCCCAGGACAGAGCGTCACCGGGGAGCTGTTTTTT. This sequence encodes CASSPGQSVTGELFF.